In its sample, the clone carrying this TCR beta chain was seen many times. This sample is part of a study of tumor-infiltrating lymphocytes in oesophageal squamous cell carcinoma. TCRdb re-called the PCR reads with MiXCR, one entry per CDR3 protein. This sample has 15,000 to 20,000 distinct CDR3 sequences; about 39% occur once, and the top ten carry 18%. The germline gives CDR1 SGHNT, CDR2 YYREEE (reference sequence). The CDR3 totals 13 residues. V lost 1 base to trimming and J lost 4 bases, with 5 bases between them. The sequence derives from a female donor with esophageal squamous cell carcinoma. Sequenced: normal esophageal tissue next to the tumor. This chain links TRBV5-4 with TRBJ2-2; D gene unclear. Here the CDR3 DNA reads TGTGCCAGCAGCTTGATGGTCACCGGGGAGCTGTTTTTT. Protein product: CASSLMVTGELFF.